These T cell receptor beta chains were read from a single sample in a study of blood T cell repertoires in COVID-19. The protocol was immunoSEQ multiplex PCR, while the TCRdb copy is restricted to in-frame clones and leaves out a portion. Here the sample spans more than 250,000 clones, more than 75% being singletons. The sample was PBMCs or T cells enriched from blood (not recorded which). Receptors originate from a woman between 18 and 30 years old who had recovered from COVID-19. Both conserved end residues are part of each CDR3. The order of the fields is V gene, J gene, D gene, clone size, CDR3 DNA, CDR3 protein. A D gene is named only where the DNA matches it firmly. Only some rows state a clone size, as once, few, many or a class for expanded clones.

v_gene: TRBV5-1
j_gene: TRBJ2-1
d_gene: -
abundance: -
CDR3nt: TGCGCCAGCAGCTTGGTCGGGGTTGAGCAGTTCTTC
CDR3aa: CASSLVGVEQFF

v_gene: TRBV27
j_gene: TRBJ2-3
d_gene: -
abundance: -
CDR3nt: TGTGCCAGCAGTTTAGGGCCACTAGAAACAGATACGCAGTATTTT
CDR3aa: CASSLGPLETDTQYF

v_gene: TRBV7-9
j_gene: TRBJ2-1
d_gene: TRBD2
abundance: -
CDR3nt: TGTGCCAGCAGCTTAGGTCTAGCGGGAATAAACAATGAGCAGTTCTTC
CDR3aa: CASSLGLAGINNEQFF

v_gene: TRBV10-2
j_gene: TRBJ2-7
d_gene: TRBD1
abundance: -
CDR3nt: TGCGCCAGCAGTGAAGGGACAGACGCTCCTAAGGAGCAGTACTTC
CDR3aa: CASSEGTDAPKEQYF

v_gene: TRBV19
j_gene: TRBJ2-5
d_gene: TRBD2
abundance: -
CDR3nt: TGTGCCAGTAGTATTGGGACTAGCGGGAGCGGAGAGACCCAGTACTTC
CDR3aa: CASSIGTSGSGETQYF

v_gene: TRBV6-5
j_gene: TRBJ1-5
d_gene: -
abundance: few
CDR3nt: TGTGCCAGCACCCTAGACAGAATCAATCAGCCCCAGCATTTT
CDR3aa: CASTLDRINQPQHF

v_gene: TRBV2
j_gene: TRBJ2-1
d_gene: -
abundance: -
CDR3nt: TGTGCCACCTTAGCGGATAGCTCCTACAATGAGCAGTTCTTC
CDR3aa: CATLADSSYNEQFF

v_gene: TRBV28
j_gene: TRBJ1-3
d_gene: -
abundance: -
CDR3nt: TGTGCCAGCAGTCGGGACAACTACTCTGGAAACACCATATATTTT
CDR3aa: CASSRDNYSGNTIYF

v_gene: TRBV29-1
j_gene: TRBJ2-6
d_gene: -
abundance: -
CDR3nt: TGCAGCGTTGAAGCGGGCTCTGGGGCCAACGTCCTGACTTTC
CDR3aa: CSVEAGSGANVLTF

v_gene: TRBV25-1
j_gene: TRBJ1-1
d_gene: -
abundance: -
CDR3nt: TGTGCCAGCAGTGAGGACTCTGGGAGTAGGGCTTTCTTT
CDR3aa: CASSEDSGSRAFF

v_gene: TRBV20-1
j_gene: TRBJ2-1
d_gene: -
abundance: -
CDR3nt: TGCAGTGCTAGTCCGGTGAAGGGAGCACCCAGCTCCTACAATGAGCAGTTCTTC
CDR3aa: CSASPVKGAPSSYNEQFF

v_gene: TRBV10-2
j_gene: TRBJ1-5
d_gene: -
abundance: -
CDR3nt: TGCGCCAGCTCACTATATAGCAATCAGCCCCAGCATTTT
CDR3aa: CASSLYSNQPQHF

v_gene: TRBV9
j_gene: TRBJ2-1
d_gene: -
abundance: -
CDR3nt: TGTGCCAGCAGCGTAGAGGTCGGCTCTTGGGCTGAGCAGTTCTTC
CDR3aa: CASSVEVGSWAEQFF

v_gene: TRBV6-4
j_gene: TRBJ1-2
d_gene: -
abundance: -
CDR3nt: TGTGCCAGCAGTGACGCCCAAAGGAGATACACCTTC
CDR3aa: CASSDAQRRYTF

v_gene: TRBV27
j_gene: TRBJ1-1
d_gene: -
abundance: -
CDR3nt: TGTGCCAGCAGTCTTTTATATAACACTGAAGCTTTCTTT
CDR3aa: CASSLLYNTEAFF

v_gene: TRBV6-6
j_gene: TRBJ1-2
d_gene: TRBD1
abundance: -
CDR3nt: TGTGCCAGCAGTTCAACCGGGACAGGGGTTTTGGGCTACACCTTC
CDR3aa: CASSSTGTGVLGYTF

v_gene: TRBV15
j_gene: TRBJ1-3
d_gene: -
abundance: -
CDR3nt: TGTGCCACCAGCGAAAACTCGGGAAACACCATATATTTT
CDR3aa: CATSENSGNTIYF

v_gene: TRBV2
j_gene: TRBJ1-1
d_gene: TRBD1
abundance: -
CDR3nt: TGTGCCAGCAGAGCGGACAGGGGTCTGAACACTGAAGCTTTCTTT
CDR3aa: CASRADRGLNTEAFF

v_gene: TRBV18
j_gene: TRBJ2-3
d_gene: -
abundance: -
CDR3nt: TGTGCCAGCTCACCCCTAGTCAACACAGATACGCAGTATTTT
CDR3aa: CASSPLVNTDTQYF

v_gene: TRBV5-6
j_gene: TRBJ2-2
d_gene: -
abundance: -
CDR3nt: TGTGCCAGCAGCTTGGGGAGCTACACCGGGGAGCTGTTTTTT
CDR3aa: CASSLGSYTGELFF

v_gene: TRBV5-5
j_gene: TRBJ2-7
d_gene: TRBD1
abundance: -
CDR3nt: TGTGCCAGCAGCTTGCGAGGACAGGGCTTTGACGAGCAGTACTTC
CDR3aa: CASSLRGQGFDEQYF

v_gene: TRBV11-2
j_gene: TRBJ1-5
d_gene: -
abundance: -
CDR3nt: TGTGCCAGCAGCTTAAGCAGGGATAGCAATCAGCCCCAGCATTTT
CDR3aa: CASSLSRDSNQPQHF

v_gene: TRBV28
j_gene: TRBJ2-3
d_gene: -
abundance: once
CDR3nt: TGTGCCAGCACCAAAAGACGGGGGGCGCGTGGAGATACGCAGTATTTT
CDR3aa: CASTKRRGARGDTQYF

v_gene: TRBV7-3
j_gene: TRBJ2-1
d_gene: TRBD2
abundance: -
CDR3nt: TGTGCCAGCAGCTTAACCGCCCGGACTAGCGGGAGTAAGGATGAGCAGTTCTTC
CDR3aa: CASSLTARTSGSKDEQFF

v_gene: TRBV7-6
j_gene: TRBJ1-5
d_gene: -
abundance: -
CDR3nt: TGTGCCAGCAGCCCGTCGGGAAGGGCCGGTCAGCCCCAGCATTTT
CDR3aa: CASSPSGRAGQPQHF

v_gene: TRBV5-1
j_gene: TRBJ2-7
d_gene: -
abundance: -
CDR3nt: TGCGCCAGCAGCTCCTCCTCCGAGCAGTACTTC
CDR3aa: CASSSSSEQYF

v_gene: TRBV29-1
j_gene: TRBJ2-3
d_gene: TRBD2
abundance: -
CDR3nt: TGCAGCGTCGAGACAAGCGGGATAGTAGGTACGCAGTATTTT
CDR3aa: CSVETSGIVGTQYF

v_gene: TRBV7-3
j_gene: TRBJ2-7
d_gene: TRBD2
abundance: -
CDR3nt: TGTGCCAGCAGCTTAATGGGGGGGACTTCCTACGAGCAGTACTTC
CDR3aa: CASSLMGGTSYEQYF

v_gene: TRBV18
j_gene: TRBJ2-1
d_gene: -
abundance: -
CDR3nt: TGTGCCAGCTCACCACTAGCGGTGACCAGCTATGAGCAGTTCTTC
CDR3aa: CASSPLAVTSYEQFF

v_gene: TRBV7-9
j_gene: TRBJ2-5
d_gene: -
abundance: once
CDR3nt: TGTGCCAGCAGCTCACCAAGCTCAGAGACCCAGTACTTC
CDR3aa: CASSSPSSETQYF

v_gene: TRBV12-2
j_gene: TRBJ1-4
d_gene: -
abundance: -
CDR3nt: TGTGCAAGTCGACCCCGTGGCAGGGGTATTGAAAAACTGTTTTTT
CDR3aa: CASRPRGRGIEKLFF

v_gene: TRBV2
j_gene: TRBJ2-7
d_gene: -
abundance: -
CDR3nt: TGTGCCAGCAGAGACACTTTCCTCTCCTACGAGCAGTACTTC
CDR3aa: CASRDTFLSYEQYF

v_gene: TRBV18
j_gene: TRBJ2-7
d_gene: TRBD2
abundance: -
CDR3nt: TGTGCCAGCTCACCATCTAGCGGCGCCTACGAGCAGTACTTC
CDR3aa: CASSPSSGAYEQYF

v_gene: TRBV18
j_gene: TRBJ1-3
d_gene: -
abundance: -
CDR3nt: TGTGCCAGCTCACCACTGACAGAAGGAAACACCATATATTTT
CDR3aa: CASSPLTEGNTIYF

v_gene: TRBV11-2
j_gene: TRBJ1-2
d_gene: -
abundance: -
CDR3nt: TGTGCCAGCAGCTTAGGGCGGTGGTCCGCTGGCTACACCTTC
CDR3aa: CASSLGRWSAGYTF

v_gene: TRBV27
j_gene: TRBJ2-1
d_gene: -
abundance: -
CDR3nt: TGTGCCAGCAGTTTAGGGTCGGGGAGCTCCTACAATGAGCAGTTCTTC
CDR3aa: CASSLGSGSSYNEQFF

v_gene: TRBV19
j_gene: TRBJ1-1
d_gene: TRBD1
abundance: -
CDR3nt: TGTGCCAGTAGTACCCGGACAGGGTGGAACACTGAAGCTTTCTTT
CDR3aa: CASSTRTGWNTEAFF

v_gene: TRBV11-3
j_gene: TRBJ1-4
d_gene: -
abundance: few
CDR3nt: TGTGCCAGCAGCTCAGGACTAATAAATGAAAAACTGTTTTTT
CDR3aa: CASSSGLINEKLFF

v_gene: TRBV5-5
j_gene: TRBJ1-2
d_gene: TRBD1
abundance: -
CDR3nt: TGTGCCAGCAGCTTGACCCATCGGACAGGGACTGAAAACTATGGCTACACCTTC
CDR3aa: CASSLTHRTGTENYGYTF

v_gene: TRBV19
j_gene: TRBJ1-2
d_gene: -
abundance: -
CDR3nt: TGTGCCAGTAGTATCCCAGGTTTACATGGCTACACCTTC
CDR3aa: CASSIPGLHGYTF

v_gene: TRBV27
j_gene: TRBJ1-5
d_gene: -
abundance: few
CDR3nt: TGTGCCAGCAGTTTGTCCAGACTGGGCAATCAGCCCCAGCATTTT
CDR3aa: CASSLSRLGNQPQHF

v_gene: TRBV9
j_gene: TRBJ1-2
d_gene: -
abundance: once
CDR3nt: TGTGCCAGCAGCCTGGAGTATTCGCGTGGCTACACCTTC
CDR3aa: CASSLEYSRGYTF

v_gene: TRBV27
j_gene: TRBJ2-1
d_gene: TRBD2
abundance: -
CDR3nt: TGTGCCAGCAGACCAATAGCGGGATGGGACAATGAGCAGTTCTTC
CDR3aa: CASRPIAGWDNEQFF

v_gene: TRBV13
j_gene: TRBJ2-5
d_gene: -
abundance: -
CDR3nt: TGTGCCAGCAGCGTGCTCGGTCGAGGCCCCCAAGAGACCCAGTACTTC
CDR3aa: CASSVLGRGPQETQYF

v_gene: TRBV7-9
j_gene: TRBJ2-7
d_gene: TRBD2
abundance: -
CDR3nt: TGTGCCAGCAGCTCCCCGGGGGGGCGCGGCTACGAGCAGTACTTC
CDR3aa: CASSSPGGRGYEQYF